The present entry profiles one T cell receptor (beta chain) with its context. This clone's antigen is unknown. No base qualities exist here, and no much larger clone lies one base off it. This sample is part of a study of OX40 agonist ivuxolimab in advanced cancers. For context, the study as a whole: Ivuxolimab was an agonistic, fully human IgG2 monoclonal antibody directed against OX40 (CD134), a costimulatory receptor. Intravenous ivuxolimab was administered to patients every 2 weeks at six dose levels: 0.01, 0.1, 0.3, 1.5, 3 and 10 mg/kg. Of the 50 to 55 patients in dose escalation, some 20 had hepatocellular carcinoma, about 15 had melanoma, 9 had renal cell carcinoma and 9 had head and neck cancer. A male proportion of approximately 83% and a mean age of approximately 61 years, ranging from 23 to 79, were recorded for the dose-escalation cohort. Patients were allowed to have had prior anti-PD-1, anti-PD-L1 or anti-CTLA-4 therapy, and about 40% of the dose-escalation patients had been treated with checkpoint inhibitors. Partial responses were achieved by three dose-escalation patients, of whom one had hepatocellular carcinoma and two had cutaneous melanoma. The purpose of peripheral TCRbeta sequencing was to test whether ivuxolimab changed TCR sequence diversity and led to clonal T-cell expansion. The paper describes the monotherapy dose-escalation part (N = 52 patients) of the phase I trial of ivuxolimab. What the research found in general, with its limitations: Which antigens the clonally expanded peripheral T cells were specific for was not determined. Low levels of normalized T-cell clonal expansion were also shown by some nonresponding patients. After ivuxolimab, CD8+ T cells had more expanded clones than CD4+ T cells on average. In partial responders in the 0.1-3.0 mg/kg groups, normalized peripheral clonal expansion was found to be among the lowest, especially among CD8+ T cells. Clonal expansion of both CD4+ and CD8+ blood T cells was observed from baseline to week 6 at doses 0.1 to 3.0 mg/kg.

For sequencing of the TCRbeta CDR3 region, genomic DNA was extracted from the sorted cells. TCRbeta CDR3 regions were sequenced using the immunoSEQ Assay. TCRdb's version of the immuneACCESS table is confined to in-frame rearrangements and falls short of the full clone set. An unresolved V gene accounts for under half of the shortfall where checked; the remainder is of unknown origin. The sample profile shows over 75,000 clones; around 90% of them were found once. The ten largest clones capture about 0.3% of the sample. Clipping removes 5 bases from V and 0 bases from J, with 10 as the unmatched junction base count. CDR1 and CDR2 (MNHEY, SMNVEV) derive from the germline V gene (reference sequence). The cysteine opens and the phenylalanine closes a CDR3 of 19 amino acids. Only the CDR3 DNA stays, 57 bases, in frame from base 1. The trial excluded patients who had a history of autoimmune disease or who were on systemic immunosuppression. In every dose cohort, peripheral blood was drawn for TCR sequencing at baseline, cycle 4 day 1, and cycle 7 day 1. The samples were taken from a phase I, first-in-human, multicenter, open-label dose-escalation trial of ivuxolimab. Adults with locally advanced or metastatic head and neck squamous cell, hepatocellular, melanoma or renal cell carcinoma were enrolled in the trial. Before TCR sequencing, CD4+ T cells and CD8+ T cells were sorted from peripheral blood as separate populations.

The sequence derives from an adult with an advanced solid tumor such as melanoma, head and neck, liver or kidney cancer. The chain is assembled from TRBV27 and TRBJ2-7; the junction holds 16 bases that match TRBD2. The sequencing here drew on CD4+ or CD8+ T cells sorted from blood, taken in a trial of the OX40 agonist ivuxolimab. CDR3 reads: CASSTLGLAGGPNSYEQYF. The DNA reads TGTGCCAGCAGTACCTTGGGACTAGCGGGAGGGCCCAACTCCTACGAGCAGTACTTC.